Detailed here is one T cell receptor beta chain. The antigen is undetermined. Sequencing used immunoSEQ multiplex PCR; TCRdb keeps in-frame clones, though not all of them. The sample lists tens of thousands of clones, around nine tenths seen once, with approximately 1.5% in the top ten. These data originate in a study of B cell selection in AIRE deficiency. Study results and limitations: Shared Treg sequences had shorter CDR3s, biased toward rearrangements with few non-templated insertions.

V gave up 4 bases and J gave up 0 bases; unmatched junction bases: 7. The length of the CDR3 is 16 residues. Germline V lookup: CDR1 SEHNR, CDR2 FQNEAQ (reference sequence). Sorted regulatory T cells were CD4-positive, CD25-high and CD127-low or negative. V gene TRBV7-9 combines with J gene TRBJ1-2; 8 bases are a match to TRBD1. The sequenced sample was CD4+CD25+ Tregs sorted from PBMCs. The TCR comes from a human donor in good health. The CDR3 sequence: CASSYWTGPTNYGYTF. The CDR3 region has the DNA TGTGCCAGCAGCTACTGGACAGGGCCTACTAACTATGGCTACACCTTC. Full variable domain (rest looked up from reference TRBV7-9 and TRBJ1-2): DTGVSQNPRHKITKRGQNVTFRCDPISEHNRLYWYRQTLGQGPEFLTYFQNEAQLEKSRLLSDRFSAERPKGSFSTLEIQRTEQGDSAMYLCASSYWTGPTNYGYTFGSGTRLTVV.